This T cell receptor (beta chain) was obtained from a study of T cells after yellow fever vaccination. Study findings and constraints: The secondary T-cell response peaked on day 5, not day 15, but was weaker.

This clonotype was counted between two and nine times. Its antigen remains unknown. The 5'RACE template-switching step produced TCR cDNA and added a universal primer site and UMIs. TCRdb itself ran the 5' RACE reads through MiXCR, one entry per CDR3 protein. The profile shows some 320,000 distinct CDR3 sequences, over 3.5% of them singletons. Germline V gene data show CDR1 as SQVTM and CDR2 as ANQGSEA. V shed 4 bases and J shed 2 bases, with 15 bases lying between them. The CDR3 spans 14 residues. Sequenced material: PBMCs, taken 15 days after the yellow fever booster vaccination. The chain combines TRBV29-1 with TRBJ2-7; D is possibly TRBD1 (6 bases). This sequence was found in a man between 18 and 35 years old who received the YFV17D yellow fever vaccine. The CDR3 loop reads CSVVLTAGAYEQYF. The CDR3 DNA follows: TGCAGCGTTGTTCTCACGGCAGGGGCCTACGAGCAGTACTTC.